This T cell receptor (beta chain) emerged from a study of T cell repertoires in cytomegalovirus infection. As for the study in general: Recently identified HLA-C-restricted and well-studied HLA-B-restricted CMV epitopes were used. Shared public TCR beta signatures pointed to both CMV infection and a matching HLA type.

In TCRdb, the reads were re-called with MiXCR into one record per CDR3 protein. The table has approximately 1,000,000 distinct CDR3 sequences, less than 40% seen once. On this clonotype: The target antigen is unknown.

General study points: Adding up the frequency of public TCR beta families identified people who carried CMV plus the relevant HLA. Across the ex vivo response, the dominant clonotypes were HLA-C-restricted CMV-specific TCR beta clonotypes.

CDR3 length: 14 residues. In germline, CDR1 is LNHDA, CDR2 SQIVND (reference sequence). The V end lost 1 base, the J end lost 3 bases, and 10 bases lay between the germline ends. The receptor comes from a human donor in good health (CMV status not recorded). Some clones in this sample may be carry-over from other donors' samples. The chain recombines TRBV19 with TRBJ2-7; D unclear. The sample was cultured CD8+ T cells from PBMCs, taken from culture after CMV antigen stimulation. This CDR3 is CASSIAGTNYEQYF. CDR3 DNA: TGTGCCAGTAGTATAGCCGGCACTAACTACGAGCAGTACTTC.